This is a list of T cell receptor beta chains from one sample in a study of cytomegalovirus exposure and HLA in healthy donors. The table came from immunoSEQ multiplex PCR; TCRdb's copy has only in-frame clones and leaves some out. Here the sample spans about 140,000 clones, around 90% being singletons. The material sequenced was PBMCs. The receptors stem from a woman aged 40 to 50 in good health and CMV-seronegative. Each CDR3 is given with its conserved first and last residue. The D gene is left open where the match is weak. Size values are once, few and many counts, or a class for expanded clones, and some rows have none.

D: -
size: once
length: 16
V: TRBV6-1
J: TRBJ2-7
DNA: TGTGCCAGCAGTGAAGCGCGAATAAGGAGCTCCTACGAGCAGTACTTC
CDR3: CASSEARIRSSYEQYF

D: TRBD1
size: -
length: 14
V: TRBV6-5
J: TRBJ1-5
DNA: TGTGCCAGCAGTTCCGACAGGGGAGGTCAGCCCCAGCATTTT
CDR3: CASSSDRGGQPQHF

D: TRBD2
size: -
length: 13
V: TRBV28
J: TRBJ2-4
DNA: TGTGCCAGCACGGGGGGTGCCAAAAACATTCAGTACTTC
CDR3: CASTGGAKNIQYF

D: TRBD1
size: few
length: 14
V: TRBV27
J: TRBJ2-7
DNA: TGTGCCAGCAGCTCGGGACAGGCGCCCTACGAGCAGTACTTC
CDR3: CASSSGQAPYEQYF

D: -
size: once
length: 15
V: TRBV7-8
J: TRBJ1-2
DNA: TGTGCCAGCAGCGCCACAGGGTGGTTTGACTATGGCTACACCTTC
CDR3: CASSATGWFDYGYTF

D: -
size: -
length: 12
V: TRBV28
J: TRBJ1-2
DNA: TGTGCCAGCAGTTACAGGGACAATGGCTACACCTTC
CDR3: CASSYRDNGYTF

D: -
size: -
length: 13
V: TRBV19
J: TRBJ1-2
DNA: TGTGCCAGTAGTATATTAGGGGCATATGGCTACACCTTC
CDR3: CASSILGAYGYTF

D: -
size: -
length: 13
V: TRBV7-8
J: TRBJ2-7
DNA: TGTGCCAGCAGCTTAGTCAGATCCTACGAGCAGTACTTC
CDR3: CASSLVRSYEQYF

D: TRBD2
size: once
length: 14
V: TRBV7-2
J: TRBJ2-3
DNA: TGTGCCAGCAGCTTGCGGGGGTGGGGAGATACGCAGTATTTT
CDR3: CASSLRGWGDTQYF

D: TRBD1
size: -
length: 14
V: TRBV7-9
J: TRBJ1-1
DNA: TGTTCCAGCAGCCCCGGGACAGGGGTGCCTGAAGCTTTCTTT
CDR3: CSSSPGTGVPEAFF

D: -
size: -
length: 15
V: TRBV5-6
J: TRBJ1-2
DNA: TGTGCCAGCAGCATGAGCGGGGGCGTAGACTATGGCTACACCTTC
CDR3: CASSMSGGVDYGYTF

D: TRBD2
size: -
length: 15
V: TRBV2
J: TRBJ2-1
DNA: TGTGCCAGCAGTTTGGATAGCGGGAGACTAGGAGAGCAGTTCTTC
CDR3: CASSLDSGRLGEQFF

D: TRBD2
size: -
length: 15
V: TRBV7-2
J: TRBJ2-7
DNA: TGTGCCAGCAGCTTAGCGGGACTAGCTGGATACGAGCAGTACTTC
CDR3: CASSLAGLAGYEQYF

D: -
size: -
length: 13
V: TRBV6-4
J: TRBJ1-2
DNA: TGTGCCAGCAGTGACTCGACAGTAGATGGCTACACCTTC
CDR3: CASSDSTVDGYTF

D: -
size: once
length: 14
V: TRBV7-3
J: TRBJ1-1
DNA: TGTGCCAGCGCCTCGGGGGAGGAAAGGACTGAAGCTTTCTTT
CDR3: CASASGEERTEAFF

D: TRBD2
size: few
length: 14
V: TRBV27
J: TRBJ2-7
DNA: TGTGCCAGCAGTTCACTAGCGGGCGAGTACGAGCAGTACTTC
CDR3: CASSSLAGEYEQYF

D: TRBD2
size: -
length: 14
V: TRBV11-3
J: TRBJ2-7
DNA: TGTGCCAGCAGCTTAGGTAGCGGGAGCGACGAGCAGTACTTC
CDR3: CASSLGSGSDEQYF

D: -
size: -
length: 17
V: TRBV10-3
J: TRBJ1-3
DNA: TGTGCCATCAGTGGAGGGGGACCAGGGGAATCAGGAAACACCATATATTTT
CDR3: CAISGGGPGESGNTIYF

D: TRBD2
size: few
length: 15
V: TRBV5-4
J: TRBJ2-3
DNA: TGTGCCAGCAGCAGACTAGCGGGGAACACAGATACGCAGTATTTT
CDR3: CASSRLAGNTDTQYF

D: -
size: few
length: 18
V: TRBV7-6
J: TRBJ2-1
DNA: TGTGCCAGCAGCTTAGCCCCGCAGAGTAGCGGATATTACAATGAGCAGTTCTTC
CDR3: CASSLAPQSSGYYNEQFF

D: -
size: -
length: 16
V: TRBV27
J: TRBJ2-7
DNA: TGTGCCAGCCTACCTCATATTACCTCCAACGAGTACGAGCAGTACTTC
CDR3: CASLPHITSNEYEQYF

D: TRBD1
size: few
length: 17
V: TRBV27
J: TRBJ2-6
DNA: TGTGCCAGCAGTTCTGGACAGGGGGCTTCTGGGGCCAACGTCCTGACTTTC
CDR3: CASSSGQGASGANVLTF

D: -
size: -
length: 15
V: TRBV27
J: TRBJ2-3
DNA: TGTGCCAGCAGTTTAAAACTAGACAGCACAGATACGCAGTATTTT
CDR3: CASSLKLDSTDTQYF

D: -
size: -
length: 13
V: TRBV5-6
J: TRBJ2-2
DNA: TGTGCCAGCAGCTTAGGAGTCACCGGGGAGCTGTTTTTT
CDR3: CASSLGVTGELFF

D: -
size: -
length: 13
V: TRBV27
J: TRBJ2-3
DNA: TGTGCCAGCGGAGGCCAGAACACAGATACGCAGTATTTT
CDR3: CASGGQNTDTQYF

D: TRBD2
size: few
length: 15
V: TRBV18
J: TRBJ2-1
DNA: TGTGCCAGCTACCCGGGACTAGCGTTAGGGGATGAGCAGTTCTTC
CDR3: CASYPGLALGDEQFF

D: -
size: once
length: 13
V: TRBV29-1
J: TRBJ2-7
DNA: TGCAGCGTTGTTGAGACAGGTTACCACGAGCAGTACTTC
CDR3: CSVVETGYHEQYF

D: -
size: -
length: 14
V: TRBV7-2
J: TRBJ2-7
DNA: TGTGCCAGCAGAAAGGACTGGAGCTCCTACGAGCAGTACTTC
CDR3: CASRKDWSSYEQYF

D: TRBD1
size: -
length: 16
V: TRBV11-3
J: TRBJ2-3
DNA: TGTGCCAGCAGCCCAGGACAGGCCTCAAGCCCAGATACGCAGTATTTT
CDR3: CASSPGQASSPDTQYF

D: -
size: once
length: 16
V: TRBV27
J: TRBJ2-7
DNA: TGTGCCAGCAGACACTCCCCCGGACTAACCCCCTACGAGCAGTACTTC
CDR3: CASRHSPGLTPYEQYF

D: -
size: few
length: 13
V: TRBV5-4
J: TRBJ2-7
DNA: TGTGCCAGCAGCTTGGGACAGAACTACGAGCAGTACTTC
CDR3: CASSLGQNYEQYF

D: TRBD2
size: -
length: 13
V: TRBV5-5
J: TRBJ2-5
DNA: TGTGCCAGCAGCCCGGACGGGGGGGAGACCCAGTACTTC
CDR3: CASSPDGGETQYF

D: TRBD2
size: -
length: 19
V: TRBV6-4
J: TRBJ2-3
DNA: TGTGCCAGCAGTGTGTCTAGCGGGAGTAGATTCCAGAGCACAGATACGCAGTATTTT
CDR3: CASSVSSGSRFQSTDTQYF

D: -
size: -
length: 13
V: TRBV28
J: TRBJ1-5
DNA: TGTGCCAGCAGTCGCCCAGGTGATCGACCCCAGCATTTT
CDR3: CASSRPGDRPQHF

D: TRBD1
size: -
length: 15
V: TRBV10-3
J: TRBJ1-3
DNA: TGTGCCATCGGGGAACAGGGGGCGGCTGGAAACACCATATATTTT
CDR3: CAIGEQGAAGNTIYF

D: TRBD1
size: -
length: 15
V: TRBV7-7
J: TRBJ2-2
DNA: TGTGCTAGCAGCCGAGGGGGCGCATGGACCGGGGAGCTGTTTTTT
CDR3: CASSRGGAWTGELFF

D: -
size: -
length: 14
V: TRBV4-1
J: TRBJ2-5
DNA: TGCGCCAGCAGCGGCGGGACAGCGCAAGAGACCCAGTACTTC
CDR3: CASSGGTAQETQYF

D: TRBD2
size: once
length: 13
V: TRBV5-8
J: TRBJ2-7
DNA: TGTGCCAGCAGCCACGAATGGACTAGCGGGAAGTACTTC
CDR3: CASSHEWTSGKYF

D: TRBD2
size: -
length: 16
V: TRBV6-6
J: TRBJ2-5
DNA: TGTGCCAGCAGTTACGGGACTAGCGGGAGAATAGAGACCCAGTACTTC
CDR3: CASSYGTSGRIETQYF

D: -
size: -
length: 12
V: TRBV5-5
J: TRBJ2-7
DNA: TGTGCCAGCAGCCCCCCGGGCTACGAGCAGTACTTC
CDR3: CASSPPGYEQYF

D: TRBD2
size: few
length: 16
V: TRBV4-1
J: TRBJ2-3
DNA: TGCGCCAGCAGCCAGTTACTAGCGGGGTCCACAGATACGCAGTATTTT
CDR3: CASSQLLAGSTDTQYF

D: TRBD2
size: -
length: 16
V: TRBV11-3
J: TRBJ2-1
DNA: TGTGCCAGCAGCTTCCAAGGACTAGCGGGGTACAATGAGCAGTTCTTC
CDR3: CASSFQGLAGYNEQFF

D: -
size: -
length: 15
V: TRBV6-1
J: TRBJ1-1
DNA: TGTGCCAGCAGCGCGGGGTCCCTCCCCGAGACTGAAGCTTTCTTT
CDR3: CASSAGSLPETEAFF

D: TRBD2
size: -
length: 17
V: TRBV4-1
J: TRBJ2-7
DNA: TGCGCCAGCAGCCAAGGTCGGACTAGCGGGGGGTTCTACGAGCAGTACTTC
CDR3: CASSQGRTSGGFYEQYF

D: TRBD1
size: -
length: 15
V: TRBV6-5
J: TRBJ1-2
DNA: TGTGCCAGCAGCCCGACTTGGACAGGGAACTATGGCTACACCTTC
CDR3: CASSPTWTGNYGYTF

D: TRBD2
size: -
length: 15
V: TRBV30
J: TRBJ2-7
DNA: TGTGCCTGGATGGCGGGAGGGCCTCAGGACTACGAGCAGTACTTC
CDR3: CAWMAGGPQDYEQYF

D: -
size: once
length: 15
V: TRBV28
J: TRBJ1-4
DNA: TGTGCCAGCAGCCCCCCCGGGGGGATGAATGAAAAACTGTTTTTT
CDR3: CASSPPGGMNEKLFF

D: -
size: -
length: 15
V: TRBV11-2
J: TRBJ2-1
DNA: TGTGCCAGCAGCTTAGGGACTATGGAATACAATGAGCAGTTCTTC
CDR3: CASSLGTMEYNEQFF

D: -
size: once
length: 15
V: TRBV21-1
J: TRBJ1-6
DNA: TGTGCCAGCAGCAGACCGGGAGGCCCAAATTCACCCCTCCACTTT
CDR3: CASSRPGGPNSPLHF

D: TRBD2
size: -
length: 19
V: TRBV10-1
J: TRBJ2-1
DNA: TGCGCCAGCAGTGAGAATACAACTAGCGGGAGGGCGGGGGACAATGAGCAGTTCTTC
CDR3: CASSENTTSGRAGDNEQFF

D: -
size: -
length: 14
V: TRBV6-5
J: TRBJ1-2
DNA: TGTGCCAGCAGTTACGGCTCTGGGCCGCAAGGCTACACCTTC
CDR3: CASSYGSGPQGYTF

D: TRBD2
size: -
length: 13
V: TRBV11-1
J: TRBJ2-7
DNA: TGTGCCAGCAGCTCAGCGGGAGGGAACGAGCAGTACTTC
CDR3: CASSSAGGNEQYF

D: -
size: -
length: 14
V: TRBV7-9
J: TRBJ2-7
DNA: TGTGCCAGCAGCTTTGCGGGGAATATAGGCGAGCAGTACTTC
CDR3: CASSFAGNIGEQYF

D: TRBD1
size: -
length: 13
V: TRBV5-1
J: TRBJ2-5
DNA: TGCGCCAGCGGTGACAGGGTTGGAGAGACCCAGTACTTC
CDR3: CASGDRVGETQYF

D: TRBD2
size: -
length: 15
V: TRBV6-6
J: TRBJ2-7
DNA: TGTGCCAGCAGTACGGGGGGGACTAAATCCTACGAGCAGTACTTC
CDR3: CASSTGGTKSYEQYF

D: TRBD1
size: -
length: 11
V: TRBV29-1
J: TRBJ2-7
DNA: TGCAGCGTTGGGGACAGCTACGAGCAGTACTTC
CDR3: CSVGDSYEQYF

D: TRBD1
size: -
length: 15
V: TRBV30
J: TRBJ1-5
DNA: TGTGCCTGGACCGACGGGACAGGCGGCAATCAGCCCCAGCATTTT
CDR3: CAWTDGTGGNQPQHF

D: -
size: -
length: 14
V: TRBV7-9
J: TRBJ2-6
DNA: TGTTCCAGCAGCCTCTACTCTGGGGCCAACGTCCTGACTTTC
CDR3: CSSSLYSGANVLTF